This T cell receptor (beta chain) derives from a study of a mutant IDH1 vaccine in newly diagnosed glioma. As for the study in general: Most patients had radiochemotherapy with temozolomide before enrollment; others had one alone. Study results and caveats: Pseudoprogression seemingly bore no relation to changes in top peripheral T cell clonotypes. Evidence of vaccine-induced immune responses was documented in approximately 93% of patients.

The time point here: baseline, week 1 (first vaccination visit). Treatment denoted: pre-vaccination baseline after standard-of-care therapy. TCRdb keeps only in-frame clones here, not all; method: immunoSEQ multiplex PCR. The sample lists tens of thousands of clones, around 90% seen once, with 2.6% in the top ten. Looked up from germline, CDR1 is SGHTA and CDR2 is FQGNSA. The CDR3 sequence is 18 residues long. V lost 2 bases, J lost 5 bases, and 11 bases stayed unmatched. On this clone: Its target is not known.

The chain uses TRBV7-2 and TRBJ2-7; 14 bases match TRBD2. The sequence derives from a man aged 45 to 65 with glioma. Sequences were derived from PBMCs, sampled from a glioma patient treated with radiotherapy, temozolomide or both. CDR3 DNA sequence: TGTGCCAGCAGCTTAAACCCGGGACTAGCGGGAGTTCCCCACGAGCAGTACTTC. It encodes CASSLNPGLAGVPHEQYF.